This is a list of T cell receptor beta chains from one sample in a study of shared clonotypes between healthy human individuals. The repertoire was sequenced with immunoSEQ multiplex PCR; TCRdb's copy has only in-frame clones and lacks some. The profile shows 2 million to 2.5 million clones, over 90% of them singletons. Sequencing was done on a sample of naive CD4+ T cells from PBMCs. The origin of the receptors is a man younger than 30 in good health. Some clones in this sample may be carry-over from other donors' samples. Each CDR3 is given with its conserved first and last residue.

V	J	CDR3
TRBV5-1	TRBJ2-1	CASNHGDREYNEQFF
TRBV28	TRBJ2-1	CASSQRSTSGSINEQFF
TRBV5-1	TRBJ2-1	CASSLVAGGPPANEQFF
TRBV7-9	TRBJ1-2	CASSHSDRGNGYTF
TRBV7-2	TRBJ1-5	CASSLLGGGNQPQHF
TRBV7-9	TRBJ1-4	CASSLYPPTGEIEKLFF
TRBV7-2	TRBJ1-1	CASSLWGGEAFF
TRBV5-4	TRBJ2-5	CASSLGTSGRGWYF
TRBV29-1	TRBJ2-1	CSVDFPQGANEQFF
TRBV6-6	TRBJ2-1	CASGSPPGSEQFF
TRBV18	TRBJ1-1	CASSPLTGSESGAFF
TRBV27	TRBJ2-7	CASSLIHRTGTSYEQYF
TRBV2	TRBJ1-1	CASKGTGGAEAFF
TRBV19	TRBJ1-1	CASSPHRDSLGAEAFF
TRBV27	TRBJ1-1	CASRGWENTEAFF
TRBV6-1	TRBJ1-4	CASSVQLQRMEKLFF
TRBV2	TRBJ2-2	CASHPGQANTGELFF
TRBV25-1	TRBJ1-1	CASSEVQGITEAFF
TRBV13	TRBJ2-3	CASSFGTDTQYF
TRBV4-1	TRBJ2-1	CASSPLIFVSEDEQFF
TRBV7-3	TRBJ1-3	CASSSGQGTGNTIYF
TRBV27	TRBJ2-1	CASSLGLAAYNEQFF
TRBV7-8	TRBJ2-2	CASSLASDGAGELFF
TRBV6-1	TRBJ1-2	CASSPLGRDYGYTF
TRBV4-3	TRBJ2-7	CASSQDHPLAEGGEQYF
TRBV6-5	TRBJ2-3	CASRTGEKRTDTQYF
TRBV19	TRBJ2-7	CASSIRREGSEQYF
TRBV5-8	TRBJ1-4	CASSVGTSNEKLFF
TRBV28	TRBJ1-5	CASTLLGQSNQPQHF
TRBV28	TRBJ2-1	CASSFSGQGAGEQFF
TRBV2	TRBJ1-1	CASSGSTEAFF
TRBV18	TRBJ1-5	CASSTGQAQSPQHF
TRBV25-1	TRBJ1-2	CASSDGVGRRYTF
TRBV28	TRBJ1-5	CASSPLWAEYSNQPQHF
TRBV7-7	TRBJ2-1	CASSLGAGDIEQFF
TRBV9	TRBJ2-3	CASSARDRGDTQYF
TRBV2	TRBJ1-5	CASSEEGGQPQHF
TRBV18	TRBJ1-2	CASSDRDRDNSNYGYTF
TRBV19	TRBJ2-7	CASSLSGTGGAEQYF
TRBV9	TRBJ2-1	CASSAQGRAYNEQFF
TRBV29-1	TRBJ2-5	CSGGQGAKGETQYF
TRBV28	TRBJ2-5	CASRKTVEGTQYF
TRBV7-2	TRBJ1-2	CASSLGINYGYTF
TRBV11-2	TRBJ2-7	CASSRSGPLYEQYF
TRBV18	TRBJ1-1	CASSPGQGNTEAFF
TRBV7-9	TRBJ2-5	CASSRSTDREGETQYF
TRBV6-5	TRBJ1-1	CASSYQQAWDTEAFF
TRBV28	TRBJ1-1	CASSPTGTVNTEAFF
TRBV5-6	TRBJ2-2	CASSWGGELFF
TRBV13	TRBJ2-1	CASSFVPGGSDWGEQFF
TRBV28	TRBJ1-2	CASSLGGGQGNYGYTF
TRBV29-1	TRBJ1-3	CSVDKGDTIYF
TRBV29-1	TRBJ2-3	CSVSGGPKTDTQYF
TRBV7-2	TRBJ2-7	CASSLAVGWREGLGEQYF